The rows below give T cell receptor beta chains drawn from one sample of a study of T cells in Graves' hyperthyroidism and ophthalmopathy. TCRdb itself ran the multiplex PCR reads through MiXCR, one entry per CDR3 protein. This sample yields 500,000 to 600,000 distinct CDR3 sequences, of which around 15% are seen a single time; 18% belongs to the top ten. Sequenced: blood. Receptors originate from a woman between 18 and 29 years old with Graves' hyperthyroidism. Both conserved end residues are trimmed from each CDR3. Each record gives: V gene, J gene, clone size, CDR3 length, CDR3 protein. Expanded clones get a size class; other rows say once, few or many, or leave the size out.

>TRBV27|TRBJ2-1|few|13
ASSLGTGGWNEQF
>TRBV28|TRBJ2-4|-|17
ASSSAGTGGDLIKNIQY
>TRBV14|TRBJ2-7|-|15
ASSQVLFGREEYEQY
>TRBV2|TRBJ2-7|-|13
ASRPQGGSLYEQY
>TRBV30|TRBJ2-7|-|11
AWNFAPGGEQY
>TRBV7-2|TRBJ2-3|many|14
ASSLVPSGITDTQY
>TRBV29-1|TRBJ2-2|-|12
SVTELGGTGELF
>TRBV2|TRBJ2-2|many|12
ASSQTIVSGELF
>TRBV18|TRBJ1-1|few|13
ASSPRAGLNTEAF
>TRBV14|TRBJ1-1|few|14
ASSQDEGSMNTEAF
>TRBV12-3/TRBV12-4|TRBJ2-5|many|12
ASTLAGEVETQY
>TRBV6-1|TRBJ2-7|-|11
AAVRGDTYEQY
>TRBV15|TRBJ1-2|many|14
ATSTLPEGGGGGYT
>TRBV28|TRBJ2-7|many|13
ASSLATGRSYEQY
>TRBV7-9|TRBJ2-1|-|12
ASSRFLADNEQF
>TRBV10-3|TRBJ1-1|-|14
AISERETGVGSEAF
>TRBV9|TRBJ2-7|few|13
ASSVGASTTHEQY
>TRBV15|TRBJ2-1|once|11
ATSRAGGAEQF
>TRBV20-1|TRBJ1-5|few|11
SARDNANQPQH
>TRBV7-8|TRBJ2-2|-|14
ASSQRTSGNTGELF
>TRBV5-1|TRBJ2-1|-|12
ASSLGDPGDEQF
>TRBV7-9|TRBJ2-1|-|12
ASSAGQGAHEQF
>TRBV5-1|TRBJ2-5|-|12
ASSFGRTGETQY
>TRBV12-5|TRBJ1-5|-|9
ASGFDQPQH
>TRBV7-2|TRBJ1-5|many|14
ASSLLGRYSNQPQH
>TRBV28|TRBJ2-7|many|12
ASSVGGRAYEQY